This T cell receptor beta chain emerged from a study of blood T cell repertoires in COVID-19. The overall study: The United States, Italy and Spain supplied acute and convalescent COVID-19 samples. In each case, the material was cDNA or gDNA derived from T cells, B-cell-depleted T cells, or PBMCs.

Looked up from germline, CDR1 is MNHEY and CDR2 is SVGAGI. Unmatched junction bases numbered 11, after V lost 7 bases and J lost 7 bases. This CDR3 is 14 amino acids long. Enrollment of patients from Seattle took place during active infection, with longitudinal follow-up. Authors' data handling: Estimation of nucleated cell counts relied on the amplification of reference gene primers. Libraries were prepared by immunoSEQ multiplex PCR; TCRdb keeps only in-frame clonotypes and omits some of them. Clone size and the V and J calls come from that table; the DNA yielded D and trimming. The profile shows 200,000 to 250,000 clones, about 91% of them singletons.

The V call is TRBV6-5, the J call TRBJ2-5, with TRBD1 matching 8 bases. Sequenced input: peripheral blood. This receptor was identified in a woman aged 25 to 39 with COVID-19, enrolled during active disease. The CDR3: CASTLGQGAGTQYF. The CDR3 DNA reads TGTGCCAGCACCCTAGGGCAGGGGGCGGGGACCCAGTACTTC.